This TCR beta chain was captured in a study of T cell changes during pregnancy in multiple sclerosis (dated by TCRdb to about 2019). Context from the whole study: In women with multiple sclerosis, the researchers looked at how the T cell repertoire shifted as pregnancy progressed.

This clone was seen just once. This receptor's antigen is unknown. Base qualities are not recorded, but no much larger clone differs from it by a single base. V lost 5 bases and J lost 8 bases, and the count of bases not matched to a germline gene is 3. The CDR1 and CDR2 encoded by the germline V gene are SGHAT and FQNNGV. The CDR3, from cysteine to phenylalanine, totals 15 residues. Just CDR3 DNA is preserved here, 45 bases in frame from base 1. Library preparation used the immunoSEQ multiplex PCR assay. TCRdb limited this immuneACCESS table to in-frame rearrangements with V and J called. A share of clones is missing; checked studies link under half to unresolved V genes, and the rest is unexplained. This sample has around 97,000 clones in its table, and roughly 93% of those were observed once. The ten largest clones capture 0.93% of the sample.

The receptor comes from a female donor with multiple sclerosis, enrolled in a pregnancy study. This specimen was peripheral blood, taken after pregnancy. In this chain, TRBV11-2 is recombined with TRBJ2-1; TRBD2 agrees with 16 junctional bases. The nucleotides read TGTGCCAGCAGCCCAGGGACTAGCGGGGGGGATGAGCAGTTCTTC. Its protein product is CASSPGTSGGDEQFF.